This T cell receptor beta chain originates from a study of T cell repertoires in cytomegalovirus infection. Across the whole study: It was recently identified HLA-C-restricted and well-studied HLA-B-restricted CMV epitopes that the study used. Shared public TCR beta signatures pointed to both CMV infection and a matching HLA type.

This clonotype has a count of ten or more. Its antigen is not known. TCRdb used MiXCR to reprocess the reads, holding one entry per CDR3 protein. This repertoire shows 84,000 or so distinct CDR3 sequences, 45% to 55% found once; its top ten account for over 85%. Notes on the study in general: Dominating the ex vivo response were TCR beta clonotypes that were CMV-specific and HLA-C-restricted.

V shed 7 bases, J shed 5 bases, and the junction held 10 bases outside the gene matches. Per the germline V gene, CDR1 is SGHTA and CDR2 is FQGNSA. CDR3 length: 14 amino acids. J is TRBJ2-7 and V is TRBV7-2; 8 bases match TRBD1. This TCR was recovered from a human donor in good health (CMV status not recorded). Some clones in this sample may be carry-over from other donors' samples. The sequenced sample was CD8+ T cells from cultured PBMCs, obtained from culture after CMV antigen stimulation. CDR3 sequence reads: CASNLNHRGNEQYF. The CDR3 DNA is TGTGCCAGCAACCTTAATCACAGGGGGAACGAGCAGTACTTC.